This T cell receptor (beta chain) was found in a study of control samples from healthy donors and cancer patients. The protocol was immunoSEQ multiplex PCR, while the TCRdb copy is restricted to in-frame clones and leaves out a portion. The repertoire includes 100,000 to 120,000 clones, around four fifths of them detected once, and roughly an eighth sits in the top ten. V was clipped by 2 bases and J by 9 bases, with 7 bases between them. The CDR3 covers 12 residues. Germline loops: CDR1 MNHNY, CDR2 SVGAGI (reference sequence). The genes are TRBV6-6 and TRBJ2-2; no clear D. The sequencing sample was made of blood. The clonotype originates from a woman aged 45-65 years in good health. CDR3 in amino acids: CASSYVKWELFF. Here the CDR3 DNA reads TGTGCCAGCAGTTACGTTAAGTGGGAGCTGTTTTTT.